This T cell receptor (beta chain) was identified during a study of blood T cell repertoires in COVID-19. About the research overall: Collection of acute and convalescent COVID-19 samples took place in the United States, Italy and Spain. T cells, B-cell-depleted T cells, or PBMCs provided the cDNA or gDNA that served as material.

Per the authors' pipeline: Using reference gene primer amplification, nucleated cell counts were estimated. The protocol was immunoSEQ multiplex PCR, while the TCRdb copy is restricted to in-frame clones and leaves out a portion. V and J calls and clone size are copied from that table; D and trimming were computed from the DNA. Here the sample spans around 80,000 clones, about 87% being singletons. The V gene's germline CDR1 is KGHDR and CDR2 SFDVKD. There are 13 residues in the CDR3. V dropped 5 bases and J dropped 9; count of bases not matched to a gene: 6. This rearrangement joins TRBV24-1 to TRBJ2-1, with 7 bases fitting TRBD2. Sequenced sample: peripheral blood. This TCR was sampled from a man aged 80 or over with active or convalescent COVID-19. The chain's CDR3 is CATSGRESREQFF. CDR3 DNA: TGTGCCACCAGTGGGCGGGAGTCCCGTGAGCAGTTCTTC.